This T cell receptor beta chain was identified during a study of identical twins (dated by TCRdb to between 2015 and 2016). Study-wide context: To test whether fetal clonotypes persist, this study deep-sequenced TCR alpha and beta repertoires from monozygotic twins, from unrelated adults of various ages, and from cord blood. To rule out contamination, the twin experiments were replicated at different times with different library preparation protocols. Results and caveats for the whole study, not just this receptor: Out-of-frame TCR alpha sequences shared between twins showed an excess of low generation-probability sequences compared with coincidental sharing between unrelated individuals. Abundant cord blood beta clonotypes carried fewer insertions; young adult naive repertoires showed a weaker similar trend, while memory repertoires showed none. Invariant T cells such as MAIT and iNKT could partly confound zero-insertion analyses, though diverse VJ usage argued against this for most clonotypes. The excess sharing between twins in beta out-of-frame sequences was weaker because fewer shared sequences reduced the signal-to-noise ratio. Because the same donors could not be followed over many years, the conclusions relied on cross-sectional statistical analysis. In monozygotic twins, out-of-frame TCR alpha sharing was systematically underestimated by recombination models, although the models agreed with sharing between unrelated individuals.

The method was 5' RACE. The listed sequencing device is Illumina HiSeq 2000. Template switching added a universal primer binding site, and the final cDNA carried a unique molecular identifier that allowed TCR cDNA molecules to be counted accurately. Specific primers in the conserved constant-segment region were used to synthesize first-strand cDNA for the TCR alpha and beta chains. Each cDNA library was double barcoded, with a SMART-Mk sample barcode plus Illumina barcodes, to control for contamination. TruSeq adapter sequences and Illumina sample barcodes were added in two successive PCR steps. The Illumina HiSeq platform was used with custom primers to sequence TCR alpha and beta cDNA libraries. The original methods were these. Unique molecular identifiers were extracted from raw reads with MiGEC, and CDR3 positions were determined with MiXCR. For each individual, recombination models were inferred using an EM algorithm with the repgenHMM and IGoR tools. Shared clonotype analysis was performed with the tcR package in R, normalizing sharing by the product of cloneset sizes. To study raw recombination without the effects of thymic and clonal selection, out-of-frame nonproductive sequences were analyzed. TCRdb reprocessed the public reads (quality trimming at Q25 with fastp, clone calling with MiXCR) and kept in-frame beta chains. All rows with the same CDR3 protein become a single entry with the most common DNA and genes. TCRdb, not the authors, supplied the V and J calls. In this sample the table shows around 290,000 distinct CDR3 sequences, around 9.7% of which occur a single time. Approximately 6.5% of the sample is held by the ten biggest clonotypes.

This clonotype was counted ten times or more. This receptor's antigen is unknown. No clone much larger than this one lies a single base away; base qualities are absent. Every donor in the study was a healthy Caucasian. The twin cohort comprised three pairs of female monozygotic twins, all aged roughly 18 to 30 years. Positive isolation kits from Invitrogen were used to isolate the CD4+ and CD8+ T cell populations. From a lookup of the germline V gene, CDR1 and CDR2 are SGHRS and YFSETQ. Inclusive of the bounding cysteine and phenylalanine, the CDR3 is 11 residues long. Of the read, only the CDR3 DNA is kept; its 33 bases are in frame from base 1. Relative to germline, V is 4 bases shorter and J is 5 bases shorter, with 4 bases between their ends. This sample was also put to use in a study of yellow fever vaccine responses in identical twins. The second study's authors report: The authors reported that the T cell response to vaccination in identical twins appeared partly convergent and partly personalized. The study precisely tracked vaccine-responding T cell clones in identical twins.

The sequenced sample was CD8+ T cells sorted from blood. This sequence uses TRBV5-1 and TRBJ2-1; the D gene is not confidently resolved. The TCR sequence derives from a woman in her late teens or twenties in good health. This receptor has the CDR3 CASSVNNEQFF. The sequenced DNA is TGCGCCAGCAGCGTAAACAATGAGCAGTTCTTC.